This entry describes one T cell receptor (beta chain). CDR3 length equals 14 residues. V gave up 7 bases and J gave up 1 base; unmatched junction bases: 3. CDR1 and CDR2 (germline): MRHNA, SNTAGT. This entry belongs to a study of shared clonotypes between healthy human individuals. The replicate PCRs on unsorted PBMC were given 300 ng DNA, which is 30,000 to 35,000 T cell genomes. The data were produced by immunoSEQ multiplex PCR, yet TCRdb's version contains in-frame clones alone and is incomplete. The sample shows hundreds of thousands of clones, around 80% of them seen only once. This receptor was identified in a woman in her thirties or forties in good health. Some clones in this sample may be carry-over from other donors' samples. Sequenced material: PBMCs. The V and J genes are TRBV6-4 and TRBJ2-3; 9 bases are shared with TRBD2. The CDR3 sequence: CASIRLAGTDTQYF. CDR3 sequence (DNA): TGTGCCAGCATTCGACTAGCGGGCACAGATACGCAGTATTTT.